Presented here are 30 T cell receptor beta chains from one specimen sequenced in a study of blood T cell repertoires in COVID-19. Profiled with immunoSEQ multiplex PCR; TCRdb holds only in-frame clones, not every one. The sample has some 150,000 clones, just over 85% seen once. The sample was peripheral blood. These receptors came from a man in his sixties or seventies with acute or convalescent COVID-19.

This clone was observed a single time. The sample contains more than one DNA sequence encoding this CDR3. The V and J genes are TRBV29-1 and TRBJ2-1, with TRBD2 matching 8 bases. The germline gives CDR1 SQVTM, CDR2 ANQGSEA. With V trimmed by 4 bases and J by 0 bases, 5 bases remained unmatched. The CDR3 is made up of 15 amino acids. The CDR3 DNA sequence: TGCAGCGTTGGAAGTGCGGGAGGCTCCTACAATGAGCAGTTCTTC. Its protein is CSVGSAGGSYNEQFF.

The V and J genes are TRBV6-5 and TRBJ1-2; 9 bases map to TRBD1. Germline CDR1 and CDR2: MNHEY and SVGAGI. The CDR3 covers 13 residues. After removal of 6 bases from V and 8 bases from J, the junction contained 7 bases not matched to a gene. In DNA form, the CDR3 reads TGTGCCAGCAGCATTACAGGGGGCGGAGGCTACACCTTC. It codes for CASSITGGGGYTF.

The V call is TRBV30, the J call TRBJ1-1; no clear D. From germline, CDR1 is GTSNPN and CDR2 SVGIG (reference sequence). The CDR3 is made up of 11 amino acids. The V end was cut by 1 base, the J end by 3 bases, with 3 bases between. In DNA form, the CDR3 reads TGTGCCTGGAGTGGCGACACTGAAGCTTTCTTT. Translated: CAWSGDTEAFF. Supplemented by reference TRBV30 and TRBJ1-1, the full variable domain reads SQTIHQWPATLVQPVGSPLSLECTVEGTSNPNLYWYRQAAGRGLQLLFYSVGIGQISSEVPQNLSASRPQDRQFILSSKKLLLSDSGFYLCAWSGDTEAFFGQGTRLTVV.

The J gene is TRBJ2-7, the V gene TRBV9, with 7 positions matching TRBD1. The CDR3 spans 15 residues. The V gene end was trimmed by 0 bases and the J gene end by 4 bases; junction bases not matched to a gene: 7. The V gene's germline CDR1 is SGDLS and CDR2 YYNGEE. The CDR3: CASSVGGGQEYEQYF. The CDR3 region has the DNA TGTGCCAGCAGCGTAGGCGGAGGACAGGAATACGAGCAGTACTTC.

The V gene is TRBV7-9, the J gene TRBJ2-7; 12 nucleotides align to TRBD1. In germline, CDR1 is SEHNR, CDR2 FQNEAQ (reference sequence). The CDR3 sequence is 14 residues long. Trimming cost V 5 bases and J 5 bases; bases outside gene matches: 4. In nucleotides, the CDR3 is TGTGCCAGCAGCCCGGGACAGGGGGCCGACGAGCAGTACTTC. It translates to CASSPGQGADEQYF.

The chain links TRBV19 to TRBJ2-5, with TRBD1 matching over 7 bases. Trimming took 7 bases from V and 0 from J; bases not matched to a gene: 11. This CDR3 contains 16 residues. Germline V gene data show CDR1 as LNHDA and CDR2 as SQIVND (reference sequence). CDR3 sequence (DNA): TGTGCCAGTACCAAAAACAGGGGCACTGACCAAGAGACCCAGTACTTC. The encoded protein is CASTKNRGTDQETQYF.

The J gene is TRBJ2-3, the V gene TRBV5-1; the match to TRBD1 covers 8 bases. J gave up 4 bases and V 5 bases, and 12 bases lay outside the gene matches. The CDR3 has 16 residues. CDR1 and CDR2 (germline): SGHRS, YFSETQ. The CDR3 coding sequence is TGCGCCAGCAGTCGCCTCCAGGGGGCCGGAGCAGATACGCAGTATTTT. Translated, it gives CASSRLQGAGADTQYF.

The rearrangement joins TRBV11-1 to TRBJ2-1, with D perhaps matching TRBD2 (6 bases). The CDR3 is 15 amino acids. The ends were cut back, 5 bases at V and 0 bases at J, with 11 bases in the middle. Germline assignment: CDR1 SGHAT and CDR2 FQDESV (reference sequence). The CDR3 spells CASSVSGYSYNEQFF. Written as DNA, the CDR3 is TGTGCCAGCAGCGTCAGCGGGTACTCCTACAATGAGCAGTTCTTC. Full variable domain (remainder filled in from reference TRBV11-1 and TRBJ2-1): EAEVAQSPRYKITEKSQAVAFWCDPISGHATLYWYRQILGQGPELLVQFQDESVVDDSQLPKDRFSAERLKGVDSTLKIQPAELGDSAMYLCASSVSGYSYNEQFFGPGTRLTVL.

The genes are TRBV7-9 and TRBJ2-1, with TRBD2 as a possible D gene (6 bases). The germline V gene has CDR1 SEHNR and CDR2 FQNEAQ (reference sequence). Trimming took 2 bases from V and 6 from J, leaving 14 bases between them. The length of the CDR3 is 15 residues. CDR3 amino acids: CASSLQSGVANEQFF. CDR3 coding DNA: TGTGCCAGCAGCTTACAGTCGGGAGTCGCCAATGAGCAGTTCTTC.

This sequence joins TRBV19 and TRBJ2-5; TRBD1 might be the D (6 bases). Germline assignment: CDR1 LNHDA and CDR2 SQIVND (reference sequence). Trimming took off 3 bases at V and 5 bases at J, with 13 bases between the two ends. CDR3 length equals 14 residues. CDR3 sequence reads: CASSIGRGRETQYF. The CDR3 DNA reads TGTGCCAGTAGTATCGGCAGGGGTAGGGAGACCCAGTACTTC.

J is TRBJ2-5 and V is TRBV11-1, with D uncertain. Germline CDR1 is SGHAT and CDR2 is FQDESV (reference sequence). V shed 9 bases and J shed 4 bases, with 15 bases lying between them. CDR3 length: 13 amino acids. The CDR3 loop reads CASSFGLIETQYF. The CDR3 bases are TGTGCCAGTTCATTTGGCTTGATAGAGACCCAGTACTTC.

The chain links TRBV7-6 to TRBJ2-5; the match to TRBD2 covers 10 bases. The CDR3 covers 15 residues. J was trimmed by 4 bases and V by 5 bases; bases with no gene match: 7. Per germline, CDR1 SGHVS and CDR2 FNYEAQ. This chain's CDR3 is CASSRRASGGETQYF. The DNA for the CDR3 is TGTGCCAGCAGCCGGCGGGCTAGCGGGGGAGAGACCCAGTACTTC.

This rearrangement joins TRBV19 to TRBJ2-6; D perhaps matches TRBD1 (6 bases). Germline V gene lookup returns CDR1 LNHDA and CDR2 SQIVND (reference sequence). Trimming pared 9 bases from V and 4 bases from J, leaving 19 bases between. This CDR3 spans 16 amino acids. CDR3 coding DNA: TGTGCCAGCCAACGGACAGTCTGGGCCGGGGCCAACGTCCTGACTTTC. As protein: CASQRTVWAGANVLTF.

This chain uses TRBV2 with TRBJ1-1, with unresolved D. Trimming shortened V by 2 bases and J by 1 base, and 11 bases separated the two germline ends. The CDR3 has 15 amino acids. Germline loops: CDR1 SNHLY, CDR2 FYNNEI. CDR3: CASSETGSGNTEAFF. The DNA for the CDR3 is TGTGCCAGCAGTGAAACGGGGAGTGGGAACACTGAAGCTTTCTTT.

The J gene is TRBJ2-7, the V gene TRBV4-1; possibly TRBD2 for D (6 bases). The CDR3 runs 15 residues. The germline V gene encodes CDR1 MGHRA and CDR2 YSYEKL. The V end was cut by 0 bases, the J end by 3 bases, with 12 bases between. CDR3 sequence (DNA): TGCGCCAGCAGCCAAGATCAGGGACTCTTCTACGAGCAGTACTTC. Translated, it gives CASSQDQGLFYEQYF.

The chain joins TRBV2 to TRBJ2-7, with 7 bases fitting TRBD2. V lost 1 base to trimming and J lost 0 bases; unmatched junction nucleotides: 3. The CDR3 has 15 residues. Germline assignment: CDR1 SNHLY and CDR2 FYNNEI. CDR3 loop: CASSEVGGSSYEQYF. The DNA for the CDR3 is TGTGCCAGCAGTGAAGTGGGCGGGAGCTCCTACGAGCAGTACTTC. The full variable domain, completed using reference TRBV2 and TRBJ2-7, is EPEVTQTPSHQVTQMGQEVILRCVPISNHLYFYWYRQILGQKVEFLVSFYNNEISEKSEIFDDQFSVERPDGSNFTLKIRSTKLEDSAMYFCASSEVGGSSYEQYFGPGTRLTVT.

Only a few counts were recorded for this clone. DNA for the CDR3: TGTGCCAGCAGTGAATTAATTGCCAGCTCCTACAATGAGCAGTTCTTC. Translating gives CASSELIASSYNEQFF. V and J are TRBV25-1 and TRBJ2-1, with unresolved D. The CDR3 runs 16 residues. Germline V gene lookup returns CDR1 MGHDK and CDR2 SYGVNS. The V end lost 1 base, the J end lost 0 bases, and 10 bases lay between the germline ends.

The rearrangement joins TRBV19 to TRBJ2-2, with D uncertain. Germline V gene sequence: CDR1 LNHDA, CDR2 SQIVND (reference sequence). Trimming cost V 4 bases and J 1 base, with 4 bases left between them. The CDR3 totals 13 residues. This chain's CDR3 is CASSSKNTGELFF. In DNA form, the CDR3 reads TGTGCCAGTAGTAGTAAGAACACCGGGGAGCTGTTTTTT.

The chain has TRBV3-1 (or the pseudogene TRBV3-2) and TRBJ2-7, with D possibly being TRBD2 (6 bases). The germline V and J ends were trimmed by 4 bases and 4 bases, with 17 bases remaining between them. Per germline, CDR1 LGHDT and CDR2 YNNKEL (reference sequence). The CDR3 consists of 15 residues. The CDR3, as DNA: TGTGCCAGCAGCCCAGCCCTGGCGGGACTGTACGAGCAGTACTTC. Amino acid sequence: CASSPALAGLYEQYF.

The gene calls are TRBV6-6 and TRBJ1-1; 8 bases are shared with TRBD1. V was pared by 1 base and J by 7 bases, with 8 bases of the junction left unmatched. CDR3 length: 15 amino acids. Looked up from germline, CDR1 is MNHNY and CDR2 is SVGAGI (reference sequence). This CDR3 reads CASSYWDRRFVEAFF. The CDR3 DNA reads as TGTGCCAGCAGTTACTGGGACAGGAGGTTCGTTGAAGCTTTCTTT.

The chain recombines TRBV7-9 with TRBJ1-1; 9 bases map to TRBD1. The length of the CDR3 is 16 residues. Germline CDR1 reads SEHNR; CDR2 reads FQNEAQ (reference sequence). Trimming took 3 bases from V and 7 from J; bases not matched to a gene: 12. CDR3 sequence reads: CASSLDRGTGGLEAFF. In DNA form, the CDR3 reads TGTGCCAGCAGCTTGGACAGGGGCACAGGTGGACTTGAAGCTTTCTTT.

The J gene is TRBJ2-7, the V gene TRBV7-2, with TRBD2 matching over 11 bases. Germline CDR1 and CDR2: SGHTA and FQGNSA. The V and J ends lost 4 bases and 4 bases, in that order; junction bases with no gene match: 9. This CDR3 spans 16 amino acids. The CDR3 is CASSSLTSGGVYEQYF. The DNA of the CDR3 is TGTGCCAGCAGCTCTCTAACTAGCGGGGGAGTATACGAGCAGTACTTC.

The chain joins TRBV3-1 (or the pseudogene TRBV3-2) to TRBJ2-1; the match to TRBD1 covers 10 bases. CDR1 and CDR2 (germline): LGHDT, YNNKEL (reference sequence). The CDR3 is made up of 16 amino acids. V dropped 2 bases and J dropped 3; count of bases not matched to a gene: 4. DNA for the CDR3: TGTGCCAGCAGCCAAAAAGGACAGGGGGGCTACAATGAGCAGTTCTTC. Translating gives CASSQKGQGGYNEQFF.

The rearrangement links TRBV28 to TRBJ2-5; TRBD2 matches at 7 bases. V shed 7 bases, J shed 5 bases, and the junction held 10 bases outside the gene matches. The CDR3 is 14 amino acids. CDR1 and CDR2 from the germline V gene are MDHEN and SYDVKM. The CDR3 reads CASISQAGVETQYF. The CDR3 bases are TGTGCCAGCATTAGTCAGGCGGGAGTGGAGACCCAGTACTTC. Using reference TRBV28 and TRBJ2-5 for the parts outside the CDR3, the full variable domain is DVKVTQSSRYLVKRTGEKVFLECVQDMDHENMFWYRQDPGLGLRLIYFSYDVKMKEKGDIPEGYSVSREKKERFSLILESASTNQTSMYLCASISQAGVETQYFGPGTRLLVL.

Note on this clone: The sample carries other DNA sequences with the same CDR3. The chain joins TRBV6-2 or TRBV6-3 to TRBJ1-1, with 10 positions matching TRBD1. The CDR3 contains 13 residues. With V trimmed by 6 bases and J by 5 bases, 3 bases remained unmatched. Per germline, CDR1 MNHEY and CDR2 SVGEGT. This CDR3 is CASSDRGRTEAFF. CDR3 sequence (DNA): TGTGCCAGCAGCGACAGGGGGCGGACTGAAGCTTTCTTT.

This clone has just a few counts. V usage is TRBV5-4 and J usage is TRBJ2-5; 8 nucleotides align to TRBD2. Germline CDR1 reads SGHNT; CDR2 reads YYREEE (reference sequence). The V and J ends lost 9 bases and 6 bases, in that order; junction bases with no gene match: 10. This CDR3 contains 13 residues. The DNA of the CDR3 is TGTGCCATGCTCAGGGCGGGAGGCAAGACCCAGTACTTC. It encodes CAMLRAGGKTQYF.

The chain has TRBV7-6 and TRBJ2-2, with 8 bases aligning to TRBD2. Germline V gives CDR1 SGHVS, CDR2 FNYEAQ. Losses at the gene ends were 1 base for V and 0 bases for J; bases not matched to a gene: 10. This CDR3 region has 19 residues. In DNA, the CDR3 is TGTGCCAGCAGCTTAGGATTAGCGGGAACCTCCGCGAACACCGGGGAGCTGTTTTTT. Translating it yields CASSLGLAGTSANTGELFF.

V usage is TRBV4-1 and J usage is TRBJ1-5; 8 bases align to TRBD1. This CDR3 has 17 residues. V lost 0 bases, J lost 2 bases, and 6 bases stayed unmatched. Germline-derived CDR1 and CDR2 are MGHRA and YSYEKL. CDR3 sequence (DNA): TGCGCCAGCAGCCAAGATGGCAGGGGGCAAGGCAATCAGCCCCAGCATTTT. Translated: CASSQDGRGQGNQPQHF.

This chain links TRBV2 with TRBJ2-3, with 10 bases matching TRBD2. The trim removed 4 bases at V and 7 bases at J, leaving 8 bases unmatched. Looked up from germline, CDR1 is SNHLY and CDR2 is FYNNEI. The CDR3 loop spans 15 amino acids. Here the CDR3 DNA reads TGTGCCAGCAGTGCCCAGCGGGAGGGCAAGTATACGCAGTATTTT. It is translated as CASSAQREGKYTQYF.

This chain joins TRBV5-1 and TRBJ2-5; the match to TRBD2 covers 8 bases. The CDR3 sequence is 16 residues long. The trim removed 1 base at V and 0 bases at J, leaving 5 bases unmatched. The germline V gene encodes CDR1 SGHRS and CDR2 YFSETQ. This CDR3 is CASSLWGGRNQETQYF. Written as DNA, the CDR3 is TGCGCCAGCAGCTTGTGGGGCGGGAGGAACCAAGAGACCCAGTACTTC.